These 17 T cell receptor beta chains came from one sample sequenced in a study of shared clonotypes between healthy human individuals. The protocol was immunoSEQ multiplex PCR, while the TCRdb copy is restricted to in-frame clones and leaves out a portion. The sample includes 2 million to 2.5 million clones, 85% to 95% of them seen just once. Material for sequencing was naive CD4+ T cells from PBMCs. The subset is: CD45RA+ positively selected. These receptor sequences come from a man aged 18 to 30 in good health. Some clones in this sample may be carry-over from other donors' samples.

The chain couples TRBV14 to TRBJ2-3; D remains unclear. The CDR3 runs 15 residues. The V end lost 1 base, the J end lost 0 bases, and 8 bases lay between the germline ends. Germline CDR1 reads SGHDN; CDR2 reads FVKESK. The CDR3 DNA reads TGTGCCAGCAGCCAAGCCAGGTACAGCACAGATACGCAGTATTTT. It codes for CASSQARYSTDTQYF.

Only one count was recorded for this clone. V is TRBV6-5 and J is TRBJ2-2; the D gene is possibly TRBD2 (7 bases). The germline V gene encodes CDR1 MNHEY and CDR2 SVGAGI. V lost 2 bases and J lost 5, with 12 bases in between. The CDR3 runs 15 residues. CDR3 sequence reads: CASSYGGAETGELFF. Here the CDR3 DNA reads TGTGCCAGCAGTTACGGGGGGGCGGAAACCGGGGAGCTGTTTTTT.

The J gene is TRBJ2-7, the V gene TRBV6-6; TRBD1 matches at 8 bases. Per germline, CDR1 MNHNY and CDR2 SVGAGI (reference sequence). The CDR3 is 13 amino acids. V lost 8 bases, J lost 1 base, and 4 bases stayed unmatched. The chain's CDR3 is CASRDRGSYEQYF. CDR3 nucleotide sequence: TGTGCCAGCCGAGACAGGGGATCCTACGAGCAGTACTTC.

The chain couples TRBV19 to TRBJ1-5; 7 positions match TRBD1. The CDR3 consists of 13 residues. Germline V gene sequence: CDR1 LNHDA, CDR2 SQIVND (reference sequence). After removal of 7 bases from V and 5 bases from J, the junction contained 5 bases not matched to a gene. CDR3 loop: CASKSRGDQPQHF. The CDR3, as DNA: TGTGCCAGTAAGTCCAGGGGGGATCAGCCCCAGCATTTT.

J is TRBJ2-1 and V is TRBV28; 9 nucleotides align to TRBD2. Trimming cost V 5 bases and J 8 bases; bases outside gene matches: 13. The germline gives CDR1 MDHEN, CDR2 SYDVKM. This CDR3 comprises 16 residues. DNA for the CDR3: TGTGCCAGCAGTCGACACCGCCCTAGCGGGATCTATGAGCAGTTCTTC. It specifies CASSRHRPSGIYEQFF.

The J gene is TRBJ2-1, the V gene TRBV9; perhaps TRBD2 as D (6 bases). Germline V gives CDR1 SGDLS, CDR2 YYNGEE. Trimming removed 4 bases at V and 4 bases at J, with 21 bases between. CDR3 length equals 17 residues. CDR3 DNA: TGTGCCAGCAGCCCCTCAGCCGGGACTCCACTTTACAATGAGCAGTTCTTC. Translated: CASSPSAGTPLYNEQFF.

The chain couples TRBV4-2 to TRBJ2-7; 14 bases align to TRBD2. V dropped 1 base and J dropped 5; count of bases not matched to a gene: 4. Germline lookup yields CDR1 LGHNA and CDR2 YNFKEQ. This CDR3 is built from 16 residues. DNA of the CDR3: TGTGCCAGCAGCCAAGTTGGGACTAGCGGGAGCAACGAGCAGTACTTC. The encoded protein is CASSQVGTSGSNEQYF.

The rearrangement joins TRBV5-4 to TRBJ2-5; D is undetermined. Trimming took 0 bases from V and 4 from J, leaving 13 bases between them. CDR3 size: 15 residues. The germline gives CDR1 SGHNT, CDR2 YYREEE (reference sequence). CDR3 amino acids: CASSLASSTRETQYF. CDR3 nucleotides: TGTGCCAGCAGCTTGGCCTCCTCCACGAGAGAGACCCAGTACTTC.

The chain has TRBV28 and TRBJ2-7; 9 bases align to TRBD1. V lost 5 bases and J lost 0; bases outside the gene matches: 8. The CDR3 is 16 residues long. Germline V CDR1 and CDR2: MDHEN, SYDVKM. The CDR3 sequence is CASSIRDRDRSYEQYF. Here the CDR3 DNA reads TGTGCCAGCAGTATCCGGGACAGGGACCGCTCCTACGAGCAGTACTTC. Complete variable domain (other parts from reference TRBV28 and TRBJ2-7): DVKVTQSSRYLVKRTGEKVFLECVQDMDHENMFWYRQDPGLGLRLIYFSYDVKMKEKGDIPEGYSVSREKKERFSLILESASTNQTSMYLCASSIRDRDRSYEQYFGPGTRLTVT.

The chain's CDR3 is CASSLDGLNNEQFF. The CDR3, as DNA: TGCGCCAGCAGCTTGGATGGCTTAAACAATGAGCAGTTCTTC. The chain couples TRBV5-1 to TRBJ2-1; no definite D call. The CDR3 consists of 14 residues. The germline V gene has CDR1 SGHRS and CDR2 YFSETQ. V lost 0 bases and J lost 5, with 9 bases in between.

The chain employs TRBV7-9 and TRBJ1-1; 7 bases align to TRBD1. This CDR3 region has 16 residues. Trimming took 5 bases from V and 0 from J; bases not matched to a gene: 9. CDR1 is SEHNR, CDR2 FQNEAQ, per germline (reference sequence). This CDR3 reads CASSRRQGALNTEAFF. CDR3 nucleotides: TGTGCCAGCAGCCGCCGACAGGGAGCCCTGAACACTGAAGCTTTCTTT. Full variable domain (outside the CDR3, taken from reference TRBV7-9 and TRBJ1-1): DTGVSQNPRHKITKRGQNVTFRCDPISEHNRLYWYRQTLGQGPEFLTYFQNEAQLEKSRLLSDRFSAERPKGSFSTLEIQRTEQGDSAMYLCASSRRQGALNTEAFFGQGTRLTVV.

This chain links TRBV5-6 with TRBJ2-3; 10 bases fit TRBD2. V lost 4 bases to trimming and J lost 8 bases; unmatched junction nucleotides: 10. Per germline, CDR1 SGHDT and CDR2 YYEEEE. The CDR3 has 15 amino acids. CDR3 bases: TGTGCCAGCAGCCTACTAGCGGGGTCGATGGGTACGCAGTATTTT. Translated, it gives CASSLLAGSMGTQYF.

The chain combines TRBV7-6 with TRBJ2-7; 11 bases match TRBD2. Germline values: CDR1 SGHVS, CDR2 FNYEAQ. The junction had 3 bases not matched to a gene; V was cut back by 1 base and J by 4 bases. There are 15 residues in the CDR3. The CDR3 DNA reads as TGTGCCAGCAGCTTAGAAGGGACTAGCGGATACGAGCAGTACTTC. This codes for CASSLEGTSGYEQYF.

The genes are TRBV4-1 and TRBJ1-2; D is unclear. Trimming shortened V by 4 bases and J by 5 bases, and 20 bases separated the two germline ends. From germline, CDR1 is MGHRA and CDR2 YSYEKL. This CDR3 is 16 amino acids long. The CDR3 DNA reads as TGCGCCAGCAGCCTGGCGGAAGCAGGCGATTCGTATGGCTACACCTTC. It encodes CASSLAEAGDSYGYTF.

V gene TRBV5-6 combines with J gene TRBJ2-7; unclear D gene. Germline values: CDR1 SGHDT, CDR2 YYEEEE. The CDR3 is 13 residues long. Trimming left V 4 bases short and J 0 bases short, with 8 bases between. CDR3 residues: CASSARHSYEQYF. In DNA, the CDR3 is TGTGCCAGCAGCGCCCGGCACTCCTACGAGCAGTACTTC.

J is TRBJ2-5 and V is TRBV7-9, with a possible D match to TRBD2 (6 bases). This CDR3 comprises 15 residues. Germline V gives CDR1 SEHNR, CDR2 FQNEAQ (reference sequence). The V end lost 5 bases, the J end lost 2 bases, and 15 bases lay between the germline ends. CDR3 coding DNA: TGTGCCAGCAGCCCCGTAATCCTAGCGCAAGAGACCCAGTACTTC. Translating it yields CASSPVILAQETQYF. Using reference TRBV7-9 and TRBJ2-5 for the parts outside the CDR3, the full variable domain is DTGVSQNPRHKITKRGQNVTFRCDPISEHNRLYWYRQTLGQGPEFLTYFQNEAQLEKSRLLSDRFSAERPKGSFSTLEIQRTEQGDSAMYLCASSPVILAQETQYFGPGTRLLVL.

CDR3 sequence (DNA): TGTGCCAGCAGCTCGACCGGGACGCCGTACCGTGAGCAGTTCTTC. This sequence encodes CASSSTGTPYREQFF. This rearrangement joins TRBV11-3 to TRBJ2-1, with D perhaps matching TRBD1 or TRBD2 (5 bases each). The CDR3 totals 15 residues. V was pared by 4 bases and J by 9 bases, with 19 bases between. The germline CDR1 and CDR2 sequences are SGHNT and YENEEA.